Listed here are 18 T cell receptor beta chains from one sample, sequenced in a study of blood T cell repertoires in COVID-19. TCRdb's table, derived via immunoSEQ multiplex PCR, lists solely in-frame clones and lacks some. The table lists about 170,000 clones, over 85% of them singletons. Sequences were obtained from peripheral blood. The source is a woman aged 45-65 years with acute or convalescent COVID-19.

This chain uses TRBV19 with TRBJ1-5; no clear D gene. Trimming shortened V by 3 bases and J by 1 base, and 10 bases separated the two germline ends. CDR1 and CDR2 (germline): LNHDA, SQIVND (reference sequence). This CDR3 region has 15 residues. The chain's CDR3 is CASSITEGSNQPQHF. The CDR3 DNA is TGTGCCAGTAGTATCACAGAGGGAAGCAATCAGCCCCAGCATTTT.

The chain couples TRBV27 to TRBJ1-6; 8 nucleotides match TRBD1. V dropped 6 bases and J dropped 9; count of bases not matched to a gene: 16. The CDR3 covers 17 residues. CDR1 is MNHEY, CDR2 SMNVEV, per germline (reference sequence). The CDR3 loop is CASRAKTGDRPSSPLHF. The CDR3 DNA follows: TGTGCCAGCAGAGCTAAAACAGGGGACAGGCCCTCTTCACCCCTCCACTTT.

This chain uses TRBV27 with TRBJ2-1; D call uncertain. V was cut by 3 bases and J by 9 bases, with 12 bases left in between. CDR1 is MNHEY and CDR2 is SMNVEV in the germline V gene (reference sequence). CDR3 size: 13 residues. The CDR3 sequence: CASSFTFSGEQFF. In nucleotides, the CDR3 is TGTGCCAGCAGTTTTACTTTCTCGGGTGAGCAGTTCTTC.

The rearrangement links TRBV6-5 to TRBJ2-1; D unclear. CDR3 length equals 12 residues. Between the trimmed V and J ends, which lost 8 bases and 9 bases, there was a span of 14 bases. The V gene's germline CDR1 is MNHEY and CDR2 SVGAGI. CDR3 amino acids: CASVPPTGEQFF. CDR3 DNA: TGTGCCAGCGTTCCCCCGACGGGTGAGCAGTTCTTC.

The chain combines TRBV5-6 with TRBJ2-7; D possibly corresponds to TRBD2 (6 bases). V was trimmed by 4 bases and J by 0 bases, leaving 11 bases between them. The germline CDR1 and CDR2 sequences are SGHDT and YYEEEE. CDR3 length: 14 residues. The CDR3 bases are TGTGCCAGCAGCCCGACGGGGGACTCCTACGAGCAGTACTTC. Amino acids: CASSPTGDSYEQYF.

The chain recombines TRBV7-2 with TRBJ1-5; D ambiguous. The CDR3 is made up of 15 amino acids. Germline V gene lookup returns CDR1 SGHTA and CDR2 FQGNSA. V lost 2 bases to trimming and J lost 7 bases, with 15 bases between them. The CDR3 here is CASSLYQAGGQPQHF. The DNA for the CDR3 is TGTGCCAGCAGCTTATACCAGGCGGGAGGGCAGCCCCAGCATTTT.

The rearrangement links TRBV5-1 to TRBJ1-1, with 12 positions matching TRBD1. The CDR3 length is 17 residues. Germline V gives CDR1 SGHRS, CDR2 YFSETQ. With V trimmed by 3 bases and J by 1 base, 7 bases remained unmatched. This CDR3 is CASSWAGTGGANTEAFF. CDR3 in DNA: TGCGCCAGCAGCTGGGCCGGGACAGGGGGCGCGAACACTGAAGCTTTCTTT.

V gene TRBV7-9 combines with J gene TRBJ1-1; D unresolved. Trimming took off 1 base at V and 7 bases at J, with 16 bases between the two ends. The CDR3 spans 15 residues. Germline CDR1 is SEHNR and CDR2 is FQNEAQ (reference sequence). CDR3 sequence: CASSLVPAGSIEAFF. CDR3 nucleotide sequence: TGTGCCAGCAGCTTAGTCCCAGCCGGGTCTATTGAAGCTTTCTTT.

V and J are TRBV28 and TRBJ1-1; D unclear. Deletions cut 6 bases from V and 0 bases from J, with 11 bases between. Germline-derived CDR1 and CDR2 are MDHEN and SYDVKM. This CDR3 is built from 14 residues. The CDR3 reads CASRAPPMNTEAFF. CDR3 coding DNA: TGTGCCAGCAGGGCACCTCCCATGAACACTGAAGCTTTCTTT.

This chain connects TRBV7-2 to TRBJ1-1; 9 nucleotides agree with TRBD1. There are 13 residues in the CDR3. The trim removed 5 bases at V and 5 bases at J, leaving 3 bases unmatched. CDR1 is SGHTA, CDR2 FQGNSA, per germline. This chain's CDR3 is CASSGTGWTEAFF. The CDR3 coding sequence is TGTGCCAGCAGCGGGACAGGGTGGACTGAAGCTTTCTTT.

The gene calls are TRBV19 and TRBJ1-2, with 8 bases identical to TRBD1. The junction had 11 bases not matched to a gene; V was cut back by 10 bases and J by 1 base. The CDR3 contains 15 residues. Germline assignment: CDR1 LNHDA and CDR2 SQIVND (reference sequence). The CDR3: CAKPRDRKNNYGYTF. In DNA, the CDR3 is TGTGCCAAGCCCCGGGACAGGAAAAATAACTATGGCTACACCTTC.

V usage is TRBV4-3 and J usage is TRBJ2-3; D not resolved. The CDR3 contains 13 residues. V was cut by 4 bases and J by 1 base, with 6 bases left in between. The germline gives CDR1 LGHNA, CDR2 YSLEER. The CDR3 DNA reads TGCGCCAGCAGCCCCCGGGGCACAGATACGCAGTATTTT. Protein sequence: CASSPRGTDTQYF.

The rearrangement uses TRBV9 and TRBJ2-3, with TRBD2 matching 8 bases. Germline V gene lookup returns CDR1 SGDLS and CDR2 YYNGEE. The V segment lost 6 bases and the J segment 5 bases; nucleotides outside the gene matches: 14. The CDR3 is 16 residues long. CDR3 sequence reads: CASNEDVRGALDTQYF. In DNA, the CDR3 is TGTGCCAGCAACGAAGACGTGCGGGGGGCCCTAGATACGCAGTATTTT.

This clone was detected a few times. V is TRBV6-5 and J is TRBJ2-5; D is perhaps TRBD2 (5 bases). Germline assignment: CDR1 MNHEY and CDR2 SVGAGI. The CDR3 runs to 13 residues. V lost 6 bases and J lost 4, with 12 bases in between. The CDR3 is CASSGSGSETQYF. The DNA for the CDR3 is TGTGCCAGCAGCGGATCGGGATCAGAGACCCAGTACTTC.

The chain links TRBV27 to TRBJ2-7; 10 nucleotides line up with TRBD1. This CDR3 is 12 amino acids long. V trimming: 8 bases; J trimming: 6 bases; junction bases outside the gene matches: 4. Looked up from germline, CDR1 is MNHEY and CDR2 is SMNVEV (reference sequence). CDR3 coding DNA: TGTGCCAGCGGGGACAGGGGCGGCGAGCAGTACTTC. Amino acid sequence: CASGDRGGEQYF.

This chain links TRBV28 with TRBJ2-7; weak D call: TRBD2 (5 bases). The V end was cut by 6 bases, the J end by 4 bases, with 13 bases between. CDR3 size: 13 residues. The germline V gene encodes CDR1 MDHEN and CDR2 SYDVKM. The DNA for the CDR3 is TGTGCCAGCAGCCGAGGGCAGCTTTACGAGCAGTACTTC. This encodes CASSRGQLYEQYF.

The rearrangement links TRBV28 to TRBJ1-1; the D gene is possibly TRBD1 (5 bases). V dropped 0 bases and J dropped 10 bases, with 9 bases sitting between them. Germline CDR1 reads MDHEN; CDR2 reads SYDVKM. The CDR3 is 12 residues long. In DNA form, the CDR3 reads TGTGCCAGCAGTTTATGGGGGGGGAGAGCTTTCTTT. Protein: CASSLWGGRAFF.

The chain has TRBV9 and TRBJ2-1; D possibly corresponds to TRBD2 (6 bases). Germline V gene lookup returns CDR1 SGDLS and CDR2 YYNGEE. This CDR3 comprises 13 residues. V was clipped by 3 bases and J by 8 bases, with 12 bases between them. CDR3 nucleotide sequence: TGTGCCAGCAGCGCGTCACCTAGCGATGAGCAGTTCTTC. Translation: CASSASPSDEQFF.